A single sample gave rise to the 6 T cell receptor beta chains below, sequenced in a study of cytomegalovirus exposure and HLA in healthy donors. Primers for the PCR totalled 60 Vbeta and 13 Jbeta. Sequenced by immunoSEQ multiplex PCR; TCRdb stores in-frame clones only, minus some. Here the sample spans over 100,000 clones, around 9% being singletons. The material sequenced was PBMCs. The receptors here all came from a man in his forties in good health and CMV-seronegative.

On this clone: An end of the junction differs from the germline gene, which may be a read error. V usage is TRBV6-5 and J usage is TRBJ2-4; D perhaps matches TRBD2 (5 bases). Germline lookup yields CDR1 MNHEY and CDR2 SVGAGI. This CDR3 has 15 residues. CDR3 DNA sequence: TGTGCCAGCAGTAACCCAGCTCTAGCCAAAAACATTCAGTATTTC. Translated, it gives CASSNPALAKNIQYF.

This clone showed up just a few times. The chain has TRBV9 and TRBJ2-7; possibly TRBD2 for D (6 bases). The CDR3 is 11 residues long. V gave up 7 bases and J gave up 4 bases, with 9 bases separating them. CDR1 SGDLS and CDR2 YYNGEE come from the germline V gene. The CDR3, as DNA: TGTGCCAGCCCGCGGGATTACGAGCAGTACTTC. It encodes CASPRDYEQYF.

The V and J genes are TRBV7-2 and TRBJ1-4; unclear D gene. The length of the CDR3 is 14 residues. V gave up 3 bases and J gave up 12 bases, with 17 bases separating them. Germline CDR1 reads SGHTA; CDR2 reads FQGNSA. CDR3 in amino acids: CASSFHRGSEELFF. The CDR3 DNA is TGTGCCAGCAGCTTTCATCGGGGTTCCGAGGAACTGTTTTTT.

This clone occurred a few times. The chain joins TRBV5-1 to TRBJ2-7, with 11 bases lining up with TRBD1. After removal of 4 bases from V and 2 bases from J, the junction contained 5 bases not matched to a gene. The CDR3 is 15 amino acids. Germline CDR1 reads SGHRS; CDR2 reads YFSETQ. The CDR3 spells CASSQGTGGTYEQYF. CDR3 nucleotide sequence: TGCGCCAGCAGCCAAGGGACAGGGGGAACCTACGAGCAGTACTTC. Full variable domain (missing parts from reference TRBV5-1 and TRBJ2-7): KAGVTQTPRYLIKTRGQQVTLSCSPISGHRSVSWYQQTPGQGLQFLFEYFSETQRNKGNFPGRFSGRQFSNSRSEMNVSTLELGDSALYLCASSQGTGGTYEQYFGPGTRLTVT.

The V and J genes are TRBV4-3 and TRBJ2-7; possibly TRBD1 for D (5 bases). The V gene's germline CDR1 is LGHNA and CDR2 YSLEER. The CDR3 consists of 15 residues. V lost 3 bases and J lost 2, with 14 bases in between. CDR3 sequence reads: CASSQSWGRAYEQYF. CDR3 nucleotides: TGCGCCAGCAGCCAGAGCTGGGGCCGGGCCTACGAGCAGTACTTC.

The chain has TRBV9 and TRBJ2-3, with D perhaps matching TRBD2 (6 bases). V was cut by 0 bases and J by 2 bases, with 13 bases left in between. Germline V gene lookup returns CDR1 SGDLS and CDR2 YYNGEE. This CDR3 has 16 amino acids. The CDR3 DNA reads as TGTGCCAGCAGCGTAGACCCCGCGGGGCTCACAGATACGCAGTATTTT. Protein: CASSVDPAGLTDTQYF.